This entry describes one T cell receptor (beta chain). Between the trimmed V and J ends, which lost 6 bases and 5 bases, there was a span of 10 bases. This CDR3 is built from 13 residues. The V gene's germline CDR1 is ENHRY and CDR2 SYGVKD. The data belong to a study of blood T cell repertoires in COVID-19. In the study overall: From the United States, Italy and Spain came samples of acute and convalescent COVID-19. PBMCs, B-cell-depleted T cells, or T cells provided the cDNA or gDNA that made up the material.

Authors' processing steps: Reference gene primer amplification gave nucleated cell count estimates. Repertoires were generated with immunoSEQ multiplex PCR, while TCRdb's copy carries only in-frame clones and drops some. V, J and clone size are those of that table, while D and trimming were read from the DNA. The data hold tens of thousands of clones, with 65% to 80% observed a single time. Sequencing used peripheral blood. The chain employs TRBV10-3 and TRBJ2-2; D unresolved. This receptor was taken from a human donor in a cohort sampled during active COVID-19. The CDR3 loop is CAISEQWTGELFF. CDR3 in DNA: TGTGCCATCAGCGAACAGTGGACCGGGGAGCTGTTTTTT.